This T cell receptor beta chain was sequenced for a study of vaccination and CD4 T cells after COVID-19. Whole-study context: Drawing of post-COVID samples took place a median roughly 92 days after diagnosis (range 35 to 161). Following dose two, a median 72 days (range 14 to 241) passed before post-vaccine samples were taken.

Sequencing of cultured CD4+ T cell DNA used the Oncomine TCR Beta short-read assay. TCRdb reprocessed the PCR reads via MiXCR and lists one record per CDR3 protein. The sample contains about 25,000 distinct CDR3 sequences, about 40% of which appear only once. Time point described: late sampling 161 to 241 days after vaccination in three convalescent patients. Treatment described: approximately nine-day PBMC culture with coronavirus spike peptide pools or control peptides (ViraFEST assay). V was cut by 5 bases and J by 2 bases, with 10 bases left in between. Germline CDR1 SGHTA, CDR2 FQGNSA. CDR3 length equals 13 residues. A remark on this clonotype: Its antigen is unidentified.

Study-wide results and caveats: Reactive clonotype counts went from median roughly 19 after infection to a few dozen after vaccination, nonsignificantly.

The TCR originated in a human donor who had recovered from COVID-19. The specimen comprised CD4+ T cells from blood, cultured in vitro, sampled about 7 months after SARS-CoV-2 vaccination. The gene calls are TRBV7-2 and TRBJ2-7; possible D gene TRBD1, 5 bases. The CDR3 nucleotides read TGTGCCAGCAGCCCCGACAGAACCTACGAGCAGTACTTC. Amino acid sequence: CASSPDRTYEQYF.